One and the same sample provided the 17 T cell receptor beta chains below, sequenced in a study of cytomegalovirus exposure and HLA in healthy donors. Use of 60 Vbeta and 13 Jbeta primers characterized the PCR. TCRdb's table, derived via immunoSEQ multiplex PCR, lists solely in-frame clones and lacks some. This table has about 130,000 clones, 80% appearing once. Material: PBMCs. All receptors come from a man aged 30 to 45 in good health.

In DNA, the CDR3 is TGTGCCAGCGGGGACAGGGGAGCTGGCTACACCTTC. Its protein product is CASGDRGAGYTF. The J gene is TRBJ1-2, the V gene TRBV6-4, with 10 bases aligning to TRBD1. The germline V gene has CDR1 MRHNA and CDR2 SNTAGT. V trimming: 8 bases; J trimming: 7 bases; junction bases outside the gene matches: 4. This CDR3 spans 12 amino acids.

The chain is built from TRBV27 and TRBJ1-1, with D possibly TRBD1 on 5 matching bases. The length of the CDR3 is 12 residues. The V gene lost 8 bases and the J gene lost 0 bases, with 7 bases spanning the gap. Germline V gives CDR1 MNHEY, CDR2 SMNVEV (reference sequence). CDR3: CASGRVNTEAFF. The CDR3 nucleotides read TGTGCCAGCGGCAGGGTGAACACTGAAGCTTTCTTT.

There are a few counts of this clone. Here the CDR3 reads CASSQNEQFF. CDR3 in DNA: TGTGCCAGCAGCCAAAATGAGCAGTTCTTC. The chain links TRBV28 to TRBJ2-1, with D uncertain. Germline V gene sequence: CDR1 MDHEN, CDR2 SYDVKM. Trimming stripped 6 bases from V and 7 bases from J, with 4 bases between. The CDR3 runs 10 residues.

The CDR3, as DNA: TGTGCCAGCAGCTTGGTAGGGACACCTGACTACAATGAGCAGTTCTTC. Protein product: CASSLVGTPDYNEQFF. The rearrangement links TRBV5-4 to TRBJ2-1, with a possible D match to TRBD1 (6 bases). The V end lost 0 bases, the J end lost 3 bases, and 13 bases lay between the germline ends. Germline CDR1 and CDR2: SGHNT and YYREEE (reference sequence). This CDR3 contains 16 residues.

The rearrangement uses TRBV13 and TRBJ1-4; the D gene is possibly TRBD1 (5 bases). Germline assignment: CDR1 PRHDT and CDR2 FYEKMQ (reference sequence). This CDR3 has 14 amino acids. The germline V and J ends were trimmed by 5 bases and 0 bases, with 7 bases remaining between them. In DNA, the CDR3 is TGTGCCAGCAGCGAGACAGCAACTAATGAAAAACTGTTTTTT. Translation: CASSETATNEKLFF.

The V call is TRBV10-3, the J call TRBJ2-1; D is undetermined. Deletions cut 0 bases from V and 9 bases from J, with 6 bases between. This CDR3 comprises 12 residues. Germline CDR1 ENHRY, CDR2 SYGVKD. CDR3 protein: CAISESRAEQFF. The CDR3 nucleotides are TGTGCCATCAGTGAGTCGAGAGCTGAGCAGTTCTTC.

This clone occurred a few times. This chain connects TRBV5-6 to TRBJ1-6; D uncertain. CDR1 is SGHDT, CDR2 YYEEEE, per germline. V was shortened by 5 bases and J by 0 bases, with 6 bases between the two germline ends. CDR3 length: 14 amino acids. CDR3 DNA: TGTGCCAGCAGGATTAGCTCCTATAATTCACCCCTCCACTTT. Translating it yields CASRISSYNSPLHF.

V and J are TRBV28 and TRBJ1-1, with TRBD1 as a possible D gene (5 bases). The CDR3 runs 14 residues. Germline CDR1 reads MDHEN; CDR2 reads SYDVKM. Trimming pared 6 bases from V and 5 bases from J, leaving 16 bases between. CDR3: CASRTGGEGTEAFF. The DNA of the CDR3 is TGTGCCAGCAGGACGGGAGGGGAAGGGACTGAAGCTTTCTTT.

The J gene is TRBJ1-1, the V gene TRBV7-2; a weak D match, TRBD1 (5 bases). CDR3 length equals 16 residues. The germline gives CDR1 SGHTA, CDR2 FQGNSA. V dropped 1 base and J dropped 4 bases, with 16 bases sitting between them. CDR3 nucleotide sequence: TGTGCCAGCAGCTTAGGTCTGCCGGGGGAGGGCACTGAAGCTTTCTTT. Translated: CASSLGLPGEGTEAFF.

This rearrangement joins TRBV15 to TRBJ1-4, with TRBD1 as a possible D gene (6 bases). Trimming took off 0 bases at V and 9 bases at J, with 14 bases between the two ends. Germline V CDR1 and CDR2: LNHNV, YYDKDF (reference sequence). The CDR3 runs to 15 residues. The CDR3 DNA reads as TGTGCCACCAGCAGAGATAGCAGGGGTGGGCAAAAACTGTTTTTT. Translation gives CATSRDSRGGQKLFF.

V is TRBV11-1 and J is TRBJ2-4; tentative D call: TRBD2 (6 bases). This CDR3 spans 14 amino acids. Germline V gene data show CDR1 as SGHAT and CDR2 as FQDESV (reference sequence). V was pared by 0 bases and J by 9 bases, with 12 bases between. The CDR3 here is CASSLAGVGGIQYF. CDR3 bases: TGTGCCAGCAGCTTAGCGGGTGTGGGGGGCATTCAGTACTTC.

The chain uses TRBV6-6 and TRBJ2-1, with D possibly being TRBD2 (5 bases). The V gene's germline CDR1 is MNHNY and CDR2 SVGAGI (reference sequence). The CDR3 is 14 residues long. V lost 7 bases, J lost 2 bases, and 12 bases lay in between. CDR3 nucleotide sequence: TGTGCCAGCACCGAGGGTCTGGCCTACAATGAGCAGTTCTTC. Its protein product is CASTEGLAYNEQFF.

This clone was detected once. The chain uses TRBV12-5 and TRBJ1-2, with a tentative D call TRBD1 (5 bases). CDR1 is LGHNT, CDR2 FRNRAP, per germline. The V end lost 0 bases, the J end lost 2 bases, and 7 bases lay between the germline ends. This CDR3 comprises 14 residues. CDR3 DNA sequence: TGTGCTAGTGGTTTGGTTCAGGGCAACTATGGCTACACCTTC. Translation: CASGLVQGNYGYTF.

This rearrangement joins TRBV29-1 to TRBJ1-2, with 8 bases aligning to TRBD1. The trim removed 6 bases at V and 8 bases at J, leaving 8 bases unmatched. The CDR3 spans 12 residues. CDR1 and CDR2 from the germline V gene are SQVTM and ANQGSEA. CDR3: CSVKQGARGYTF. The CDR3 coding sequence is TGCAGCGTAAAGCAGGGGGCGCGGGGCTACACCTTC.

The chain combines TRBV27 with TRBJ2-1; the match to TRBD2 covers 7 bases. Per germline, CDR1 MNHEY and CDR2 SMNVEV (reference sequence). CDR3 length: 16 residues. Trimming cost V 5 bases and J 1 base; bases outside gene matches: 8. The CDR3 DNA reads TGTGCCAGCAGTACCGGACTAGGGATGTCCTACAATGAGCAGTTCTTC. It is translated as CASSTGLGMSYNEQFF.

There are a few counts of this clone. The chain uses TRBV30 and TRBJ1-2; TRBD1 is a possible D gene (5 bases). Trimming took off 2 bases at V and 4 bases at J, with 23 bases between the two ends. CDR1 and CDR2 (germline): GTSNPN, SVGIG (reference sequence). There are 17 residues in the CDR3. In DNA form, the CDR3 reads TGTGCCTGGAGTCAAACCTCCGGGGGGAAGGATGGCTATGGCTACACCTTC. It codes for CAWSQTSGGKDGYGYTF. Full variable domain (missing parts from reference TRBV30 and TRBJ1-2): SQTIHQWPATLVQPVGSPLSLECTVEGTSNPNLYWYRQAAGRGLQLLFYSVGIGQISSEVPQNLSASRPQDRQFILSSKKLLLSDSGFYLCAWSQTSGGKDGYGYTFGSGTRLTVV.

The chain joins TRBV5-1 to TRBJ1-6; 9 bases fit TRBD1. The V gene end was trimmed by 4 bases and the J gene end by 9 bases; junction bases not matched to a gene: 5. The CDR3 is 14 residues long. Germline V gene sequence: CDR1 SGHRS, CDR2 YFSETQ. The DNA of the CDR3 is TGCGCCAGCAGCCCGGGACAGGGCGGTTCACCCCTCCACTTT. Its protein is CASSPGQGGSPLHF.